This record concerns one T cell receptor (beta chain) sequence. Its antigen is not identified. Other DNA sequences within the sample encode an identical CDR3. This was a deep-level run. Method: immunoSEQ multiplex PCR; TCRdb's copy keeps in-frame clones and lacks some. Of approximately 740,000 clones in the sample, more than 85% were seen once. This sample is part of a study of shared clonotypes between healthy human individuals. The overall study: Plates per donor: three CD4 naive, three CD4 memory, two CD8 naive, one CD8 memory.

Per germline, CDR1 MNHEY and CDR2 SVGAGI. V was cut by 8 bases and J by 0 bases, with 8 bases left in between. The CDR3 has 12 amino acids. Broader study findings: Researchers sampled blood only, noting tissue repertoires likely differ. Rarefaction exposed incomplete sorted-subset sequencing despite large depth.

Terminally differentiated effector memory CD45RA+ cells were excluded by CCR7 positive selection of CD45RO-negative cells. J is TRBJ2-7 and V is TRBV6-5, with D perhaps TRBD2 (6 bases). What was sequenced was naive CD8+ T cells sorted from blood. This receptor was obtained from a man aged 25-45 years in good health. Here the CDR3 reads CASGRNSYEQYF. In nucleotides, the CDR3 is TGTGCCAGCGGGAGGAACTCCTACGAGCAGTACTTC.